These 15 T cell receptor beta chains originate from one sample sequenced in a study of shared clonotypes between healthy human individuals. Produced via immunoSEQ multiplex PCR; TCRdb's table is partial and in-frame only. The sample yields about 680,000 clones, about 91% seen once. The naive CD8 subset, CD45RO-negative cells positively selected for CCR7, excluded terminally differentiated effector memory CD45RA+ cells. Source material: naive CD8+ T cells sorted from blood. Receptors originate from a man younger than 40 in good health.

The chain couples TRBV28 to TRBJ2-2; D unclear. The germline CDR1 and CDR2 sequences are MDHEN and SYDVKM. With 10 bases removed from V and 0 bases from J, the gap between germline ends came to 15 bases. The CDR3 contains 15 residues. The CDR3 nucleotides are TGTGCCACCATAGGTCCCAAAACGAACACCGGGGAGCTGTTTTTT. This translates into CATIGPKTNTGELFF.

This chain connects TRBV6-5 to TRBJ2-7; 13 bases match TRBD2. The CDR3 runs 16 residues. Looked up from germline, CDR1 is MNHEY and CDR2 is SVGAGI. V shed 2 bases, J shed 4 bases, and the junction held 5 bases outside the gene matches. CDR3 nucleotide sequence: TGTGCCAGCAGTTACGGGACTAGCGGGATCGGTTACGAGCAGTACTTC. This translates into CASSYGTSGIGYEQYF.

This rearrangement joins TRBV29-1 to TRBJ2-4, with D hard to call. Trimming left V 7 bases short and J 0 bases short, with 7 bases between. The CDR3 runs 12 residues. CDR1 is SQVTM, CDR2 ANQGSEA, per germline. For the CDR3, the DNA is TGCAGCGCCTCCGGAGCCAAAAACATTCAGTACTTC. Translated: CSASGAKNIQYF.

The genes are TRBV10-1 and TRBJ2-7, with D possibly being TRBD2 (5 bases). Between the trimmed V and J ends, which lost 2 bases and 7 bases, there was a span of 12 bases. The CDR3 has 13 residues. The V gene's germline CDR1 is WNHNN and CDR2 SYGVQD (reference sequence). In DNA form, the CDR3 reads TGCGCCAGCAGTGAGGTAACGACGGGAGAGCAGTACTTC. Its translation: CASSEVTTGEQYF.

The chain recombines TRBV7-8 with TRBJ2-2, with D perhaps given as TRBD1 or TRBD2 (5 bases each). Trimming left V 0 bases short and J 3 bases short, with 23 bases between. CDR1 SGHVS and CDR2 FQNEAQ come from the germline V gene. The CDR3 contains 20 residues. This chain's CDR3 is CASSLASGTLAGEDTGELFF. The CDR3 bases are TGTGCCAGCAGCTTAGCCTCGGGGACGCTAGCCGGAGAGGACACCGGGGAGCTGTTTTTT.

The gene calls are TRBV5-1 and TRBJ2-2; 14 bases fit TRBD2. V lost 4 bases and J lost 7; bases outside the gene matches: 9. The CDR3 loop spans 17 amino acids. Germline assignment: CDR1 SGHRS and CDR2 YFSETQ. DNA of the CDR3: TGCGCCAGCAGCACCGGACTAGCGGGAGGAGTTGGCGGGGAGCTGTTTTTT. Encoded protein: CASSTGLAGGVGGELFF.

The chain joins TRBV18 to TRBJ2-1; maybe TRBD1 (6 bases). The germline V gene has CDR1 KGHSH and CDR2 LQKENI. CDR3 length equals 11 residues. Between the trimmed V and J ends, which lost 2 bases and 10 bases, there was a span of 6 bases. The CDR3 here is CASSPGQEQFF. CDR3 DNA: TGTGCCAGCTCACCAGGACAGGAGCAGTTCTTC.

This CDR3 is CASSLTATGSNQPQHF. In nucleotides, the CDR3 is TGTGCCAGCAGCTTGACGGCGACAGGTAGCAATCAGCCCCAGCATTTT. The chain couples TRBV5-6 to TRBJ1-5; possible D gene TRBD1, 6 bases. The germline CDR1 and CDR2 sequences are SGHDT and YYEEEE. V was shortened by 1 base and J by 0 bases, with 11 bases between the two germline ends. The CDR3 consists of 16 residues. Complete variable domain (other parts from reference TRBV5-6 and TRBJ1-5): DAGVTQSPTHLIKTRGQQVTLRCSPKSGHDTVSWYQQALGQGPQFIFQYYEEEERQRGNFPDRFSGHQFPNYSSELNVNALLLGDSALYLCASSLTATGSNQPQHFGDGTRLSIL.

V gene TRBV7-7 combines with J gene TRBJ1-4; D is ambiguous. CDR1 is SSHAT, CDR2 FNYEAQ, per germline (reference sequence). V lost 1 base, J lost 4 bases, and 4 bases lay in between. The CDR3 length is 13 residues. The DNA for the CDR3 is TGTGCCAGCAGCTTAGGCCATAATGAAAAACTGTTTTTT. Encoded protein: CASSLGHNEKLFF.

This chain links TRBV29-1 with TRBJ2-1; perhaps TRBD2 as D (6 bases). Germline CDR1 and CDR2: SQVTM and ANQGSEA. This CDR3 has 12 residues. Between the trimmed V and J ends, which lost 1 base and 12 bases, there was a span of 13 bases. The CDR3 loop is CSVEVDAGGQFF. The CDR3, as DNA: TGCAGCGTTGAAGTCGACGCCGGGGGGCAGTTCTTC.

The genes are TRBV18 and TRBJ2-7; 10 bases are shared with TRBD2. The CDR3 loop spans 15 amino acids. Per germline, CDR1 KGHSH and CDR2 LQKENI. V lost 4 bases to trimming and J lost 5 bases; unmatched junction nucleotides: 8. CDR3 in DNA: TGTGCCAGCTCACTCCCGACTAGCGGGTGGAACGAGCAGTACTTC. Translating gives CASSLPTSGWNEQYF.

The V gene is TRBV11-2, the J gene TRBJ2-3, with D perhaps TRBD1 or TRBD2 (6 bases each). Germline CDR1 is SGHAT and CDR2 is FQNNGV. The CDR3 loop spans 15 amino acids. V was cut by 7 bases and J by 2 bases, with 16 bases left in between. In DNA, the CDR3 is TGTGCCAGCACCTCCAAGGGGGGAATCACAGATACGCAGTATTTT. It translates to CASTSKGGITDTQYF.

The V and J genes are TRBV28 and TRBJ2-7; 7 bases are a match to TRBD1. J was trimmed by 2 bases and V by 3 bases; bases with no gene match: 7. The CDR3 sequence is 15 residues long. The germline gives CDR1 MDHEN, CDR2 SYDVKM. DNA for the CDR3: TGTGCCAGCAGTTTTCTGGGGACAGAGACCTACGAGCAGTACTTC. This gives the protein CASSFLGTETYEQYF.

The chain links TRBV29-1 to TRBJ2-1; 8 bases fit TRBD2. The V segment lost 8 bases and the J segment 0 bases; nucleotides outside the gene matches: 6. This CDR3 region has 14 residues. The germline CDR1 and CDR2 sequences are SQVTM and ANQGSEA. CDR3 sequence (DNA): TGCAGCTCCCGGGGGGGAAGCTCCTACAATGAGCAGTTCTTC. It is translated as CSSRGGSSYNEQFF.

V gene TRBV6-1 combines with J gene TRBJ2-7, with 11 positions matching TRBD1. Germline CDR1 reads MNHNS; CDR2 reads SASEGT. The J segment lost 3 bases and the V segment lost 5 bases, leaving 6 bases of the junction unmatched. The CDR3 is made up of 15 amino acids. CDR3 DNA sequence: TGTGCCAGCAGTCAAACCGGGACAGGGGGCTACGAGCAGTACTTC. Translated, it gives CASSQTGTGGYEQYF.